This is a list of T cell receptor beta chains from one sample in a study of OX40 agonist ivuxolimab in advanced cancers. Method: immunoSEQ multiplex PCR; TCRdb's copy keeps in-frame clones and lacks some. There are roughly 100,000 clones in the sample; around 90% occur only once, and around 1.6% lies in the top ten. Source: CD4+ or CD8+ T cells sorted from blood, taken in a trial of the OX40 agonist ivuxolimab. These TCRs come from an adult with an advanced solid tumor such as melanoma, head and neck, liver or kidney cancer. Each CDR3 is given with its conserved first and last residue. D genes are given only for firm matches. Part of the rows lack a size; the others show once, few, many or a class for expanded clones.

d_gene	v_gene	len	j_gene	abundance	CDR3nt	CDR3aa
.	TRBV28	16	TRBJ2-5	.	TGTGCCAGCAGTTTGCCAGGGACTGGATGGGGGGAGACCCAGTACTTC	CASSLPGTGWGETQYF
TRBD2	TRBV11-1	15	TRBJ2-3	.	TGTGCCAGCAGCCCGTGGACTAGCGGCACAGATACGCAGTATTTT	CASSPWTSGTDTQYF
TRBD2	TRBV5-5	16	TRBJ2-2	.	TGTGCCAGCAGCTTGTCAACTAGCGCGAACACCGGGGAGCTGTTTTTT	CASSLSTSANTGELFF
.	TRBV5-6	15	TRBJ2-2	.	TGTGCCAGCGGATGGGCGGGGAGACTCACCGGGGAGCTGTTTTTT	CASGWAGRLTGELFF
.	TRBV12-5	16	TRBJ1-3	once	TGTGCTAGTGGTTCGGACCTCCGCGGCTCTGGAAACACCATATATTTT	CASGSDLRGSGNTIYF
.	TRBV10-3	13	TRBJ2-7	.	TGTGCCATCAGTGTACAGCCACCGCGGGAGCAGTACTTC	CAISVQPPREQYF
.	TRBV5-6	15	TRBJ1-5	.	TGTGCCAGCAGCTTGTGGGGGATGGGCAATCAGCCCCAGCATTTT	CASSLWGMGNQPQHF
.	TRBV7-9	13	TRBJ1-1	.	TGTGCCAGCAGCTGGGCGCTGAACACTGAAGCTTTCTTT	CASSWALNTEAFF
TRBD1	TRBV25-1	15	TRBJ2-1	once	TGTGCCAGCAGTGAAAGGACAGGGTCGAAGGGTGAGCAGTTCTTC	CASSERTGSKGEQFF
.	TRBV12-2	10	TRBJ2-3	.	TGTGCAAAATTCGCGGATACGCAGTATTTT	CAKFADTQYF
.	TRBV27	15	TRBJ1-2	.	TGTGCCAGCAGTTTATCGGCTCAATTTCGGGGTGGCTACACCTTC	CASSLSAQFRGGYTF
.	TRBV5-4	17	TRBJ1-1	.	TGTGCCAGCAGCTTGTACAGGCGGAGGGGCAAGGACACTGAAGCTTTCTTT	CASSLYRRRGKDTEAFF
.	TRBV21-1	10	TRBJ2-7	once	TGTGCCAGCAGCCGACCCAGGGAGTACTTC	CASSRPREYF
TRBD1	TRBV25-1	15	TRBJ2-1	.	TGTGCCAGCAGTGACCCGGACAGGGGGCACTATGAGCAGTTCTTC	CASSDPDRGHYEQFF
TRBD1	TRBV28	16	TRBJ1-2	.	TGTGCCAGCAGATTTCCGGGACAGCCAACAAACTATGGCTACACCTTC	CASRFPGQPTNYGYTF
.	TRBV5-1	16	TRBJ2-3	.	TGCGCCAGCAGCCCAGCAGACTCGTCCTTCACAGATACGCAGTATTTT	CASSPADSSFTDTQYF